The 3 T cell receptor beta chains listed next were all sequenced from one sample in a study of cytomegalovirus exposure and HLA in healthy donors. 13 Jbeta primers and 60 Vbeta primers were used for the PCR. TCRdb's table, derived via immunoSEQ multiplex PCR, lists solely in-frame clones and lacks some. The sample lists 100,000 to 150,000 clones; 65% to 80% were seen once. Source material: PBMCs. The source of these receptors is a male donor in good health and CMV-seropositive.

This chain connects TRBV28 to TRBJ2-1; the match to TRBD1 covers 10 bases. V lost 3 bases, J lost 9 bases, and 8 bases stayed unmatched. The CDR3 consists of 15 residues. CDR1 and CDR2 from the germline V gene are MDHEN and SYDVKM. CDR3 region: CASSFLRTGGAEQFF. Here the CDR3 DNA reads TGTGCCAGCAGTTTCCTCAGGACAGGGGGTGCTGAGCAGTTCTTC.

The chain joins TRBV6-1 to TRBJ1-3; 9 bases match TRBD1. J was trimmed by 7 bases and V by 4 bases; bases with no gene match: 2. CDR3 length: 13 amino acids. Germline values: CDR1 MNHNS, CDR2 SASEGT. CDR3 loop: CASSAGQGNTIYF. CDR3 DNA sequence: TGTGCCAGCAGTGCGGGACAGGGCAACACCATATATTTT.

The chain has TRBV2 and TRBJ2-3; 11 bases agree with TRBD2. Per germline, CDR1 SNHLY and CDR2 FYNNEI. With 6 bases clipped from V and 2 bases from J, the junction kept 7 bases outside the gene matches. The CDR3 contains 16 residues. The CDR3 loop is CASRELAGGYTDTQYF. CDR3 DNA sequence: TGTGCCAGCAGGGAGCTAGCGGGAGGATACACAGATACGCAGTATTTT.